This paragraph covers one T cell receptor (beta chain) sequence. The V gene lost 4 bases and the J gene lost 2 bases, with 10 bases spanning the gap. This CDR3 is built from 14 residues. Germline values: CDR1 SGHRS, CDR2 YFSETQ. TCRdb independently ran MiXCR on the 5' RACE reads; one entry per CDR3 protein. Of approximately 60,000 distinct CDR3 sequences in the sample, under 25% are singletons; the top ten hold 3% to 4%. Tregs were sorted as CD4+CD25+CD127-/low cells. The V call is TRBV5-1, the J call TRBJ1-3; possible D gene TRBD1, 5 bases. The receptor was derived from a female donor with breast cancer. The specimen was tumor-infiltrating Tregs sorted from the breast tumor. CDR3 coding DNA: TGCGCCAGCAGCCGTGGGGCGACTGGAAACACCATATATTTT. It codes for CASSRGATGNTIYF.